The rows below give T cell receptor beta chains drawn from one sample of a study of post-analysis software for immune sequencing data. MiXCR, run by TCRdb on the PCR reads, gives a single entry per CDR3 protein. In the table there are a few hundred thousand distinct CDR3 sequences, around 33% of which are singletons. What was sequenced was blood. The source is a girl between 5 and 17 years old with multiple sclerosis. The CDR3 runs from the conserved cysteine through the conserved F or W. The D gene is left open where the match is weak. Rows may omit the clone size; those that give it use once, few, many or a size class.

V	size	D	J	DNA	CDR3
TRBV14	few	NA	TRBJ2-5	TGTGCCAGCAGCCAATCCATGAGGGAGACCCAGTACTTC	CASSQSMRETQYF
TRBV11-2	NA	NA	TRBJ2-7	TGTGCCAGCAGCTTAGTGTTTGGCGGGTACGAGCAGTACTTC	CASSLVFGGYEQYF
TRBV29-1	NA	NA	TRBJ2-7	TGCAGCGTTAAAGGGACGTCGCGCTACGAGCAGTACTTC	CSVKGTSRYEQYF
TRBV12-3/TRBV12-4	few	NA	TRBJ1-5	TGTGCCAGCAGTTTTATTCTGGGGTTGGGGCAGCCCCAGCATTTT	CASSFILGLGQPQHF
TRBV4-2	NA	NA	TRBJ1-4	TGTGCCAGCAGCCAAGAAGGGGGGCGACCTAATGAAAAACTGTTTTTT	CASSQEGGRPNEKLFF
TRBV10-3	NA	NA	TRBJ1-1	TGTGCCATCAGTGAAGGGTGGGGGACTGAAGCTTTCTTT	CAISEGWGTEAFF
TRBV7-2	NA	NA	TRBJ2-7	TGTGCCAGCAGCTTCCGGGGGCGGGACGAGCAGTACTTC	CASSFRGRDEQYF
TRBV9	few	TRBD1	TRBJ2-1	TGTGCCAGCAGCGCCAGACAGGGTGGCGGACAGTTCTTC	CASSARQGGGQFF
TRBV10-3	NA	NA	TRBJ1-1	TGTGCCATCAGTGAGTCAGTTATGAACACTGAAGCTTTCTTT	CAISESVMNTEAFF
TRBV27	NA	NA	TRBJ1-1	TGTGCCAGCAGTCCCCGGGCAGGAAAGATCACTGAAGCTTTCTTT	CASSPRAGKITEAFF
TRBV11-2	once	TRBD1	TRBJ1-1	TGTGCCAGCAGCTTTTTGGACAGGGGGGGAACTGAAGCTTTCTTT	CASSFLDRGGTEAFF
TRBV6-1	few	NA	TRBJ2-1	TGTGCCAGCAGTGATTGGGGGGGCGGCTACAATGAGCAGTTCTTC	CASSDWGGGYNEQFF
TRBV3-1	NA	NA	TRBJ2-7	TGTGCCAGCAGCCAAGAATACGAGCAGTACTTC	CASSQEYEQYF
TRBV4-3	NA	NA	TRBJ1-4	TGCGCCAGCAGCATAGCTGGGGGGCTGGGGGAAAAACTGTTTTTT	CASSIAGGLGEKLFF
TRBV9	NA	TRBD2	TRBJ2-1	TGTGCCAGCAGCCTTTTAGGGGTAGCGGGGGCCGGGGAGCATGAGCAGTTCTTC	CASSLLGVAGAGEHEQFF
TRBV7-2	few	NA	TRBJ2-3	TGTGCCAGCAGTGATGGGGGGGCGAGGGTTACGCAGTATTTT	CASSDGGARVTQYF
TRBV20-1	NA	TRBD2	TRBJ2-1	TGCAGTGCTAGATCTCGACTAGCGGGGGCTTACAATGAGCAGTTCTTC	CSARSRLAGAYNEQFF
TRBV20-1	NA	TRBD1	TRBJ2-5	TGCAGTGCTAGGGGACAGGCGTGGGAGACCCAGTACTTC	CSARGQAWETQYF
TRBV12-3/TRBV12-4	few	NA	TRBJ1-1	TGTGCCAGCAGTTGGGAGCCTAGGGACTACACTGAAGCTTTCTTT	CASSWEPRDYTEAFF
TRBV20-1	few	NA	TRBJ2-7	TGCAGTGCTAGAGACCTCGGACTAGGGGGGCGCGAGCAGTACTTC	CSARDLGLGGREQYF
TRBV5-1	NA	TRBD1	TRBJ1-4	TGCGCCAGCAGTTTGGGGACAGGGTATTACGAAAAACTGTTTTTT	CASSLGTGYYEKLFF
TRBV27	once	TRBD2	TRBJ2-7	TGTGCCAGCAGTTTAAGTCTAGCGGGAAGCTCCTACGAGCAGTACTTC	CASSLSLAGSSYEQYF
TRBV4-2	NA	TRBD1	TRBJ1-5	TGTGCCAGCAGCCACCGGGACAGGGATGATCAGCCCCAGCATTTT	CASSHRDRDDQPQHF